Below, 8 T cell receptor beta chains from the same sample are listed, as sequenced in a study of T cell responses to AZD1222 COVID-19 vaccine. Clones were read by immunoSEQ multiplex PCR, and TCRdb kept only the in-frame ones, dropping some. The sample carries 100,000 to 150,000 clones, 70% to 90% recorded once. The sequencing here drew on peripheral blood, taken on day 0 of AZD1222 vaccination. The receptors were gathered from an adult in good health.

The rearrangement joins TRBV27 to TRBJ2-7; D is unclear. V lost 5 bases and J 3 bases, leaving 14 bases between the germline ends. This CDR3 is 14 amino acids long. Germline loops: CDR1 MNHEY, CDR2 SMNVEV (reference sequence). DNA of the CDR3: TGTGCCAGCAGTCCCCTAACAGAAAGCTACGAGCAGTACTTC. Amino acid sequence: CASSPLTESYEQYF.

This sequence joins TRBV6-5 and TRBJ2-7; maybe TRBD2 (7 bases). The CDR3 has 14 amino acids. Trimming stripped 7 bases from V and 3 bases from J, with 16 bases between. Germline CDR1 is MNHEY and CDR2 is SVGAGI. The CDR3 DNA sequence: TGTGCCAGCATGGGCAGGGGAGGGAGCTACGAGCAGTACTTC. Amino acid sequence: CASMGRGGSYEQYF.

The CDR3 here is CASSLDLGGLGTDTQYF. CDR3 nucleotides: TGCGCCAGCAGCCTCGACCTGGGGGGGCTTGGCACAGATACGCAGTATTTT. The chain employs TRBV4-3 and TRBJ2-3; D perhaps matches TRBD2 (7 bases). The V gene lost 4 bases and the J gene lost 1 base, with 18 bases spanning the gap. The CDR3 extends over 17 amino acids. Germline CDR1 reads LGHNA; CDR2 reads YSLEER.

The V call is TRBV7-9, the J call TRBJ1-1; possible D gene TRBD1, 6 bases. Between the trimmed V and J ends, which lost 4 bases and 6 bases, there was a span of 9 bases. The germline V gene has CDR1 SEHNR and CDR2 FQNEAQ (reference sequence). CDR3 length equals 12 residues. The CDR3 DNA reads TGTGCCAGCAGCTCAGGGGCCCCTGAAGCTTTCTTT. It translates to CASSSGAPEAFF.

The chain couples TRBV2 to TRBJ2-6; D is unresolved. V lost 8 bases to trimming and J lost 1 base, with 6 bases between them. The CDR3 is 13 amino acids. In germline, CDR1 is SNHLY, CDR2 FYNNEI. CDR3 amino acids: CASHSSGANVLTF. The CDR3 bases are TGTGCCAGCCATAGTTCTGGGGCCAACGTCCTGACTTTC.

V gene TRBV2 combines with J gene TRBJ2-1, with TRBD2 identical over 12 bases. The CDR3 is 15 residues long. Germline V lookup: CDR1 SNHLY, CDR2 FYNNEI. J gave up 7 bases and V 5 bases, and 6 bases lay outside the gene matches. The CDR3 DNA reads as TGTGCCAGCAGTCTCCTAGCGGGAGGGCCGAATGAGCAGTTCTTC. Protein product: CASSLLAGGPNEQFF.

V and J are TRBV10-3 and TRBJ2-1; 8 nucleotides agree with TRBD2. CDR3 length equals 17 residues. Germline lookup yields CDR1 ENHRY and CDR2 SYGVKD. With 6 bases clipped from V and 0 bases from J, the junction kept 10 bases outside the gene matches. The CDR3 region is CAIRGGSGTSSYNEQFF. CDR3 nucleotides: TGTGCCATCAGGGGGGGTAGCGGGACAAGCTCCTACAATGAGCAGTTCTTC.

The CDR3 reads CASSFGRSRETQYF. CDR3 sequence (DNA): TGTGCCAGCAGCTTTGGCAGGTCTCGAGAGACCCAGTACTTC. The gene calls are TRBV5-6 and TRBJ2-5; unclear D gene. Between the trimmed V and J ends, which lost 2 bases and 4 bases, there was a span of 12 bases. There are 14 residues in the CDR3. Germline assignment: CDR1 SGHDT and CDR2 YYEEEE.